Following are 23 T cell receptor beta chains from one sample sequenced in a study of blood T cell repertoires in COVID-19. Clones were read by immunoSEQ multiplex PCR, and TCRdb kept only the in-frame ones, dropping some. The data contain about 60,000 clones, 84% of them singletons. The sample taken for sequencing was peripheral blood. The receptors were sampled from a man aged 55 to 70 with COVID-19, enrolled during active disease.

The J gene is TRBJ2-3, the V gene TRBV28; TRBD1 is a possible D gene (5 bases). The V and J ends lost 7 bases and 0 bases respectively, with 11 bases between them. The CDR3 contains 14 residues. The germline V gene encodes CDR1 MDHEN and CDR2 SYDVKM. The CDR3 reads CASISTESTDTQYF. Written as DNA, the CDR3 is TGTGCCAGCATCTCGACAGAAAGCACAGATACGCAGTATTTT.

This clone occurred a few times. The V and J genes are TRBV2 and TRBJ1-2; 9 nucleotides agree with TRBD1. Losses at the gene ends were 6 bases for V and 6 bases for J; bases not matched to a gene: 2. CDR3 length equals 12 residues. The V gene's germline CDR1 is SNHLY and CDR2 FYNNEI. The CDR3 region is CASRGDRDGYTF. The CDR3 bases are TGTGCCAGCAGGGGGGACAGGGATGGCTACACCTTC.

This clone was picked up one time. The CDR3 region is CASSISGRQFF. The CDR3 DNA reads TGTGCCAGCAGCATCAGCGGTCGGCAGTTCTTC. V usage is TRBV12-3 or TRBV12-4 and J usage is TRBJ2-1, with D possibly being TRBD2 (5 bases). The V end lost 6 bases, the J end lost 12 bases, and 12 bases lay between the germline ends. The CDR3 is made up of 11 amino acids.

V gene TRBV5-1 combines with J gene TRBJ2-5, with TRBD1 as a possible D gene (5 bases). V lost 0 bases and J 2 bases, leaving 5 bases between the germline ends. This CDR3 is 13 amino acids long. The germline CDR1 and CDR2 sequences are SGHRS and YFSETQ. CDR3: CASSLGQQETQYF. CDR3 nucleotide sequence: TGCGCCAGCAGCTTGGGACAGCAAGAGACCCAGTACTTC. Full variable domain (missing parts from reference TRBV5-1 and TRBJ2-5): KAGVTQTPRYLIKTRGQQVTLSCSPISGHRSVSWYQQTPGQGLQFLFEYFSETQRNKGNFPGRFSGRQFSNSRSEMNVSTLELGDSALYLCASSLGQQETQYFGPGTRLLVL.

V gene TRBV21-1 combines with J gene TRBJ2-5; TRBD2, as called in the table, went unchecked against the DNA. TRBV21-1 is noted as a pseudogene. This CDR3 contains 17 residues. CDR3 sequence reads: CASSNVSGGAVQETQYF. The DNA of the CDR3 is TGTGCCAGCAGCAACGTCTCGGGGGGGGCGGTTCAAGAGACCCAGTACTTC.

This clone is a singleton in its sample. The genes are TRBV2 and TRBJ2-7; 10 nucleotides align to TRBD1. The CDR3 extends over 13 amino acids. Germline V gene lookup returns CDR1 SNHLY and CDR2 FYNNEI. With V trimmed by 6 bases and J by 5 bases, 4 bases remained unmatched. CDR3 residues: CASSRDRGHEQYF. The CDR3 bases are TGTGCCAGCAGCCGGGACAGGGGACACGAGCAGTACTTC.

V usage is TRBV9 and J usage is TRBJ2-3; a possible D gene is TRBD2 (6 bases). The germline V gene encodes CDR1 SGDLS and CDR2 YYNGEE. This CDR3 contains 15 residues. V was shortened by 0 bases and J by 2 bases, with 10 bases between the two germline ends. CDR3 protein: CASSVAGVLTDTQYF. The CDR3 DNA sequence: TGTGCCAGCAGCGTAGCGGGGGTTCTCACAGATACGCAGTATTTT.

This clone was observed once. This chain connects TRBV12-5 to TRBJ2-3; TRBD1 agrees at 12 bases. The CDR3 covers 21 residues. V dropped 5 bases and J dropped 0; count of bases not matched to a gene: 18. The germline gives CDR1 LGHNT, CDR2 FRNRAP. The CDR3 nucleotides read TGTGCTAGTGGTCCACTACCGGGACAGGGGGCGAGAGGCGGGAGCACAGATACGCAGTATTTT. Translation: CASGPLPGQGARGGSTDTQYF.

The V gene is TRBV3-1 (or the pseudogene TRBV3-2), the J gene TRBJ2-5; TRBD2 matches at 8 bases. This CDR3 has 15 residues. Trimming removed 1 base from V and 2 bases from J; junction bases left unmatched: 3. CDR1 is LGHDT, CDR2 YNNKEL, per germline (reference sequence). CDR3 in amino acids: CASSQGTSGQETQYF. CDR3 bases: TGTGCCAGCAGCCAAGGTACTAGCGGTCAAGAGACCCAGTACTTC.

The chain has TRBV30 and TRBJ2-2; possible D gene TRBD1, 5 bases. Germline CDR1 is GTSNPN and CDR2 is SVGIG (reference sequence). This CDR3 spans 16 amino acids. V lost 1 base, J lost 7 bases, and 19 bases lay in between. The CDR3 DNA reads as TGTGCCTGGAGTGCCTATTCAGGGTTCAAGGGCGGGGAGCTGTTTTTT. Its protein is CAWSAYSGFKGGELFF. Based on the CDR3 plus reference TRBV30 and TRBJ2-2, the full variable domain is SQTIHQWPATLVQPVGSPLSLECTVEGTSNPNLYWYRQAAGRGLQLLFYSVGIGQISSEVPQNLSASRPQDRQFILSSKKLLLSDSGFYLCAWSAYSGFKGGELFFGEGSRLTVL.

This clone has a single count. This sequence joins TRBV19 and TRBJ1-2, with 9 bases lining up with TRBD1. Trimming took 4 bases from V and 6 from J; bases not matched to a gene: 6. This CDR3 region has 14 residues. CDR1 is LNHDA, CDR2 SQIVND, per germline (reference sequence). As DNA, the CDR3 is TGTGCCAGTAGTACGGGGACAGGGCGCGATGGCTACACCTTC. Translating it yields CASSTGTGRDGYTF.

This rearrangement joins TRBV7-2 to TRBJ1-6, with no clear D. This CDR3 contains 15 residues. Trimming pared 3 bases from V and 10 bases from J, leaving 16 bases between. The germline gives CDR1 SGHTA, CDR2 FQGNSA. The CDR3 region has the DNA TGTGCCAGCAGCTTCCAGGCCCCTTCAGGCTCACCCCTCCACTTT. Protein: CASSFQAPSGSPLHF. Using reference TRBV7-2 and TRBJ1-6 for the parts outside the CDR3, the full variable domain is GAGVSQSPSNKVTEKGKDVELRCDPISGHTALYWYRQSLGQGLEFLIYFQGNSAPDKSGLPSDRFSAERTGGSVSTLTIQRTQQEDSAVYLCASSFQAPSGSPLHFGNGTRLTVT.

V and J are TRBV2 and TRBJ2-3, with 10 positions matching TRBD2. Germline lookup yields CDR1 SNHLY and CDR2 FYNNEI. V dropped 5 bases and J dropped 1; count of bases not matched to a gene: 3. The CDR3 totals 15 residues. The CDR3 DNA is TGTGCCAGCAGTCGACTAGCGGGCCGCACAGATACGCAGTATTTT. Protein sequence: CASSRLAGRTDTQYF.

This clone has just one count. V is TRBV11-3 and J is TRBJ2-1; a weak D match, TRBD2 (5 bases). The ends were cut back, 1 base at V and 8 bases at J, with 12 bases in the middle. Germline V gives CDR1 SGHNT, CDR2 YENEEA. There are 14 residues in the CDR3. The CDR3 spells CASSLAGMRDEQFF. CDR3 DNA sequence: TGTGCCAGCAGCTTAGCGGGAATGCGCGATGAGCAGTTCTTC.

The rearrangement links TRBV19 to TRBJ2-2, with D hard to call. This CDR3 is built from 14 residues. The germline V gene has CDR1 LNHDA and CDR2 SQIVND (reference sequence). The germline V and J ends were trimmed by 3 bases and 5 bases, with 10 bases remaining between them. The CDR3 protein is CASSMIADTGELFF. The DNA of the CDR3 is TGTGCCAGTAGTATGATAGCAGATACCGGGGAGCTGTTTTTT. Using reference TRBV19 and TRBJ2-2 for the parts outside the CDR3, the full variable domain is DGGITQSPKYLFRKEGQNVTLSCEQNLNHDAMYWYRQDPGQGLRLIYYSQIVNDFQKGDIAEGYSVSREKKESFPLTVTSAQKNPTAFYLCASSMIADTGELFFGEGSRLTVL.

The rearrangement links TRBV5-1 to TRBJ1-4, with D hard to call. Germline assignment: CDR1 SGHRS and CDR2 YFSETQ. V was cut by 0 bases and J by 0 bases, with 12 bases left in between. This CDR3 has 17 amino acids. The CDR3 DNA reads as TGCGCCAGCAGCTTGGGGTACAGCTCTGCAACTAATGAAAAACTGTTTTTT. It specifies CASSLGYSSATNEKLFF. The full variable domain, with the rest looked up from reference TRBV5-1 and TRBJ1-4, is KAGVTQTPRYLIKTRGQQVTLSCSPISGHRSVSWYQQTPGQGLQFLFEYFSETQRNKGNFPGRFSGRQFSNSRSEMNVSTLELGDSALYLCASSLGYSSATNEKLFFGSGTQLSVL.

The chain couples TRBV3-1 (or the pseudogene TRBV3-2) to TRBJ1-1; D not resolved. V was trimmed by 1 base and J by 5 bases, leaving 11 bases between them. Per germline, CDR1 LGHDT and CDR2 YNNKEL (reference sequence). The CDR3 is made up of 14 amino acids. CDR3 residues: CASSQGPPGTEAFF. CDR3 coding DNA: TGTGCCAGCAGCCAAGGGCCCCCGGGGACTGAAGCTTTCTTT.

The chain employs TRBV6-1 and TRBJ1-1; D gene ambiguous. Trimming left V 2 bases short and J 0 bases short, with 10 bases between. CDR1 is MNHNS, CDR2 SASEGT, per germline. This CDR3 is built from 15 residues. This CDR3 is CASSEFPYLNTEAFF. CDR3 in DNA: TGTGCCAGCAGTGAATTTCCGTATTTGAACACTGAAGCTTTCTTT.

V is TRBV19 and J is TRBJ2-1; a weak D match, TRBD2 (6 bases). Between the trimmed V and J ends, which lost 4 bases and 9 bases, there was a span of 19 bases. The CDR3 length is 15 residues. CDR1 and CDR2 from the germline V gene are LNHDA and SQIVND (reference sequence). The CDR3 spells CASSTLQDGSGEQFF. The CDR3 coding sequence is TGTGCCAGTAGTACCCTCCAGGACGGGAGCGGTGAGCAGTTCTTC.

This clone was counted a single time. The CDR3 here is CASSLNLASVQYF. The CDR3 DNA reads TGTGCCAGCAGTTTAAATCTAGCGTCGGTGCAGTACTTC. The V call is TRBV12-3 or TRBV12-4, the J call TRBJ2-7; perhaps TRBD2 as D (6 bases). CDR3 length equals 13 residues. V lost 2 bases and J 9 bases, leaving 14 bases between the germline ends.

This sequence joins TRBV21-1 and TRBJ1-2; the DNA was not used to check the table's D call, TRBD1. TRBV21-1 is deemed a pseudogene. The CDR3 runs to 19 residues. The CDR3 region is CASSKVWGQLTKSNYGYTF. The CDR3 DNA reads as TGTGCCAGCAGCAAAGTCTGGGGACAGTTGACTAAATCTAACTATGGCTACACCTTC.

The V and J genes are TRBV6-4 and TRBJ2-3; 8 nucleotides align to TRBD2. Germline V lookup: CDR1 MRHNA, CDR2 SNTAGT. This CDR3 has 15 amino acids. With 0 bases clipped from V and 4 bases from J, the junction kept 3 bases outside the gene matches. The CDR3 reads CASSDSSGSADTQYF. The CDR3 nucleotides read TGTGCCAGCAGTGACTCAAGCGGGAGTGCAGATACGCAGTATTTT.

V usage is TRBV12-3 or TRBV12-4 and J usage is TRBJ2-3, with D perhaps TRBD2 (6 bases). V lost 7 bases to trimming and J lost 3 bases, with 8 bases between them. CDR3 length equals 12 residues. In nucleotides, the CDR3 is TGTGCCAGCATGGGGAGGACAGATACGCAGTATTTT. It codes for CASMGRTDTQYF.